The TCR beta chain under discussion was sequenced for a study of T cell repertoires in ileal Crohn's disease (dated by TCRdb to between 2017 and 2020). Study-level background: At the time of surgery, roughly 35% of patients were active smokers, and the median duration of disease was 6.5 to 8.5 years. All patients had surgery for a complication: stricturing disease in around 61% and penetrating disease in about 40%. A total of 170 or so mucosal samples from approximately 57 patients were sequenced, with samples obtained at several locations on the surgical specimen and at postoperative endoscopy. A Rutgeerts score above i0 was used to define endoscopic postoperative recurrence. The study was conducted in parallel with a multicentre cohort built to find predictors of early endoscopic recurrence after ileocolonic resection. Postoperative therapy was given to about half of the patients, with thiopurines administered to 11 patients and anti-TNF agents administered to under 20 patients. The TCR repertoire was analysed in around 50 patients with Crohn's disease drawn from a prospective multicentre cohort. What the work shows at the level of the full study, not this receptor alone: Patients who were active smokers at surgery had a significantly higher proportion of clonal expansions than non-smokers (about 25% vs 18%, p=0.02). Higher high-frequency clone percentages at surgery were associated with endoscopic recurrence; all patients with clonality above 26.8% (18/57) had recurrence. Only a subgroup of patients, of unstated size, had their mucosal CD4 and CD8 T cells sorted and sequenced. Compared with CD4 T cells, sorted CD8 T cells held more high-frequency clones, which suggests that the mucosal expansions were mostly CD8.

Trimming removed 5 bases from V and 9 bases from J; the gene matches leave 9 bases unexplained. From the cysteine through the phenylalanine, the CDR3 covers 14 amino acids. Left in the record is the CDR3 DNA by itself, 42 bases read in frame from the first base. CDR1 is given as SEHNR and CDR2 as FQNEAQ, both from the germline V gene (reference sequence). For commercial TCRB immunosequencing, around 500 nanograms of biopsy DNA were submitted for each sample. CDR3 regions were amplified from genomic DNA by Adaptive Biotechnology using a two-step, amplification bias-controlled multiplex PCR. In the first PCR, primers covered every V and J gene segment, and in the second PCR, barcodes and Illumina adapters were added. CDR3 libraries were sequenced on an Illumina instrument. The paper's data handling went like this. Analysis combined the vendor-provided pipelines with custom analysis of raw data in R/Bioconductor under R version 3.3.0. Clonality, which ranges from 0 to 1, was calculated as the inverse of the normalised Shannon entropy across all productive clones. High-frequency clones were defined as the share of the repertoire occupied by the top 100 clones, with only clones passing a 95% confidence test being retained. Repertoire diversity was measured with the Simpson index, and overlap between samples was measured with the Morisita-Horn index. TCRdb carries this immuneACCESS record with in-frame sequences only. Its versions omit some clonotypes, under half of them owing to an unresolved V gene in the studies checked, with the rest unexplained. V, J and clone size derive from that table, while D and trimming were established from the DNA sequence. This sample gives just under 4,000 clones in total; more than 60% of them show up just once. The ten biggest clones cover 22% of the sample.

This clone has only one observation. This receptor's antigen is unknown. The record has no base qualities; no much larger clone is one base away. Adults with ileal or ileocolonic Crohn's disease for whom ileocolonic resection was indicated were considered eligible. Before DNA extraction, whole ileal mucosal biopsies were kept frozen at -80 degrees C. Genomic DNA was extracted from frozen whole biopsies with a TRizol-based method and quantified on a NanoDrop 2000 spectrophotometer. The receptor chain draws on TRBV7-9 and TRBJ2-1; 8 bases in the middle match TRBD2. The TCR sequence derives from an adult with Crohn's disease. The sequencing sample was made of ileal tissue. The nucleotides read TGTGCCAGCAGCGTCGGGGGGGCACTCGGTGAGCAGTTCTTC. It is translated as CASSVGGALGEQFF.